This T cell receptor beta chain was captured in a study of identical twins. Germline V lookup: CDR1 ENHRY, CDR2 SYGVKD. This CDR3 spans 13 amino acids. J was trimmed by 3 bases and V by 7 bases; bases with no gene match: 3. The study, taken as a whole, reports: Surplus twin overlap in beta out-of-frame sequences was less pronounced.

This clonotype was found a few times. The antigen is not known. TCRdb recomputed calls from the 5' RACE reads with MiXCR, one row per CDR3 protein. The sample holds hundreds of thousands of distinct CDR3 sequences, 8.6% seen once. Another study also made use of these data, one on yellow fever vaccine responses in identical twins.

Sequences were obtained from PBMCs. The sequence was obtained from a woman aged 18-29 years in good health. The V call is TRBV10-3, the J call TRBJ1-1; 9 positions agree with TRBD1. CDR3 sequence (DNA): TGTGCCATCAAGACAGGGGGGTACACTGAAGCTTTCTTT. It specifies CAIKTGGYTEAFF.